This entry is about one T cell receptor (beta chain). In the same sample, other DNA sequences code for this CDR3. TCRdb's copy holds only in-frame clones and misses some; the assay was immunoSEQ multiplex PCR. The sample records about 1.5 million clones, 95% to 99% being singletons. This sample is part of a study of shared clonotypes between healthy human individuals. The CDR3 spans 13 residues. Trimming removed 2 bases from V and 4 bases from J; junction bases left unmatched: 1. The germline gives CDR1 SGHTA, CDR2 FQGNSA. V is TRBV7-2 and J is TRBJ1-1; 7 nucleotides match TRBD1. The sequence was collected from a man aged 25-40 years in good health. The sequenced sample consisted of naive CD4+ T cells sorted from blood. The sample's subset: CD45RA+ positively selected. CDR3 residues: CASSLNRGTEAFF. Here the CDR3 DNA reads TGTGCCAGCAGCTTAAACAGGGGCACTGAAGCTTTCTTT.